A single sample is the source of the 18 T cell receptor beta chains below, sequenced in a study of blood T cell repertoires in COVID-19. Sequencing was performed with immunoSEQ multiplex PCR; in TCRdb, only in-frame clones are kept and a portion is missing. The sample lists about 140,000 clones, more than 70% occurring once. Sequencing was performed on peripheral blood. The source is a man aged 45-60 years with active or convalescent COVID-19.

This chain uses TRBV6-5 with TRBJ2-5; 7 bases align to TRBD1. J gave up 1 base and V 2 bases, and 7 bases lay outside the gene matches. Germline V gene data show CDR1 as MNHEY and CDR2 as SVGAGI. The CDR3 loop spans 16 amino acids. The CDR3 region is CASSYANRGPQETQYF. The DNA of the CDR3 is TGTGCCAGCAGTTACGCTAACAGGGGACCCCAAGAGACCCAGTACTTC.

The chain joins TRBV7-8 to TRBJ2-5; D remains ambiguous. Trimming took off 3 bases at V and 4 bases at J, with 6 bases between the two ends. Germline assignment: CDR1 SGHVS and CDR2 FQNEAQ. This CDR3 spans 12 amino acids. CDR3 loop: CASSLHGETQYF. The CDR3 DNA reads as TGTGCCAGCAGCTTGCACGGAGAGACCCAGTACTTC.

This clone was seen more than once but under ten times. V is TRBV10-3 and J is TRBJ2-3; 9 nucleotides match TRBD1. Germline V gene lookup returns CDR1 ENHRY and CDR2 SYGVKD. This CDR3 contains 13 residues. V gave up 6 bases and J gave up 5 bases; unmatched junction bases: 3. CDR3: CAISGTGKDTQYF. CDR3 nucleotide sequence: TGTGCCATCAGCGGGACAGGGAAAGATACGCAGTATTTT.

This chain joins TRBV2 and TRBJ2-4, with TRBD2 identical over 9 bases. This CDR3 is built from 17 residues. The J segment lost 0 bases and the V segment lost 2 bases, leaving 5 bases of the junction unmatched. Per germline, CDR1 SNHLY and CDR2 FYNNEI. In DNA form, the CDR3 reads TGTGCCAGCAGTGAAATCCTAGCGGGGCTAGCCAAAAACATTCAGTACTTC. Residues: CASSEILAGLAKNIQYF.

The chain has TRBV7-3 and TRBJ2-5; possibly TRBD2 for D (6 bases). The CDR3 runs 22 residues. V was pared by 2 bases and J by 5 bases, with 36 bases between. CDR1 and CDR2 from the germline V gene are SGHTA and FQGTGA. CDR3 nucleotides: TGTGCCAGCAGCTTAGGATATAGCGGTTTGGGGGTAGACGTAACATCGGATGAGACCCAGTACTTC. Translating gives CASSLGYSGLGVDVTSDETQYF. The full variable domain, in which reference TRBV7-3 and TRBJ2-5 provide the parts outside the CDR3, is GAGVSQTPSNKVTEKGKYVELRCDPISGHTALYWYRQSLGQGPEFLIYFQGTGAADDSGLPNDRFFAVRPEGSVSTLKIQRTERGDSAVYLCASSLGYSGLGVDVTSDETQYFGPGTRLLVL.

The CDR3: CASSLAVATNEKLFF. The CDR3 DNA follows: TGTGCCTCCTCGTTGGCAGTCGCAACTAATGAAAAACTGTTTTTT. The chain carries TRBV19 and TRBJ1-4; D unclear. CDR1 and CDR2 from the germline V gene are LNHDA and SQIVND (reference sequence). The CDR3 has 15 amino acids. V dropped 11 bases and J dropped 0 bases, with 16 bases sitting between them.

The chain joins TRBV3-1 (or the pseudogene TRBV3-2) to TRBJ2-4, with 10 bases identical to TRBD2. There are 16 residues in the CDR3. V lost 3 bases and J lost 2; bases outside the gene matches: 4. Per germline, CDR1 LGHDT and CDR2 YNNKEL (reference sequence). This CDR3 reads CASSHRTSGTKNIQYF. CDR3 sequence (DNA): TGTGCCAGCAGCCATAGGACTAGCGGAACCAAAAACATTCAGTACTTC.

The chain uses TRBV9 and TRBJ2-1; 14 positions match TRBD2. CDR3 size: 16 residues. From germline, CDR1 is SGDLS and CDR2 YYNGEE. The V and J ends lost 2 bases and 3 bases, in that order; junction bases with no gene match: 1. The chain's CDR3 is CASSVGLAGGYNEQFF. The CDR3 DNA is TGTGCCAGCAGCGTTGGACTAGCGGGAGGCTACAATGAGCAGTTCTTC. Based on the CDR3 plus reference TRBV9 and TRBJ2-1, the full variable domain is DSGVTQTPKHLITATGQRVTLRCSPRSGDLSVYWYQQSLDQGLQFLIQYYNGEERAKGNILERFSAQQFPDLHSELNLSSLELGDSALYFCASSVGLAGGYNEQFFGPGTRLTVL.

The gene calls are TRBV7-9 and TRBJ1-4; 9 bases are shared with TRBD1. The germline gives CDR1 SEHNR, CDR2 FQNEAQ (reference sequence). This CDR3 spans 13 amino acids. With V trimmed by 7 bases and J by 7 bases, 4 bases remained unmatched. The CDR3 DNA sequence: TGTGCCAGCAACACAGGGGGCTTTGAAAAACTGTTTTTT. Protein product: CASNTGGFEKLFF.

This clone was observed once. This sequence joins TRBV5-1 and TRBJ1-5, with TRBD1 identical over 10 bases. V was clipped by 1 base and J by 7 bases; unmatched bases: 5. The CDR3 has 15 residues. Germline CDR1 and CDR2: SGHRS and YFSETQ. The DNA for the CDR3 is TGCGCCAGCAGCTTGTGGGGGACAGGGGACCAGCCCCAGCATTTT. Amino acids: CASSLWGTGDQPQHF. Full variable domain (remainder filled in from reference TRBV5-1 and TRBJ1-5): KAGVTQTPRYLIKTRGQQVTLSCSPISGHRSVSWYQQTPGQGLQFLFEYFSETQRNKGNFPGRFSGRQFSNSRSEMNVSTLELGDSALYLCASSLWGTGDQPQHFGDGTRLSIL.

The chain uses TRBV19 and TRBJ2-4; D might be TRBD2 (6 bases). The CDR3 extends over 15 amino acids. V was cut by 5 bases and J by 0 bases, with 11 bases left in between. Germline V gene lookup returns CDR1 LNHDA and CDR2 SQIVND (reference sequence). CDR3 bases: TGTGCCAGTAGTTCGATGGGGGGAGCCAAAAACATTCAGTACTTC. This gives the protein CASSSMGGAKNIQYF.

CDR3 in DNA: TGTGCCAGCAGGGGACAGGGTGGCGTTTATGGCTACACCTTC. This sequence encodes CASRGQGGVYGYTF. This rearrangement joins TRBV6-5 to TRBJ1-2; TRBD1 matches at 9 bases. Germline V gene lookup returns CDR1 MNHEY and CDR2 SVGAGI. The V segment lost 6 bases and the J segment 5 bases; nucleotides outside the gene matches: 7. The CDR3 consists of 14 residues.

This clone was seen just once. The rearrangement links TRBV28 to TRBJ1-5, with 7 bases matching TRBD1. Per the germline V gene, CDR1 is MDHEN and CDR2 is SYDVKM. Unmatched junction bases numbered 7, after V lost 5 bases and J lost 6 bases. The CDR3 is 14 amino acids. DNA of the CDR3: TGTGCCAGCAGTACCTACAGGGGAAGTCAGCCCCAGCATTTT. Amino acid sequence: CASSTYRGSQPQHF.

V and J are TRBV9 and TRBJ1-3; no reliable D call. Germline-derived CDR1 and CDR2 are SGDLS and YYNGEE. The CDR3 extends over 13 amino acids. Deletions cut 4 bases from V and 0 bases from J, with 5 bases between. CDR3 in DNA: TGTGCCAGCAGCTCGTCCTCTGGAAACACCATATATTTT. The encoded protein is CASSSSSGNTIYF.

The genes are TRBV10-3 and TRBJ2-3; 11 nucleotides line up with TRBD2. The CDR3 extends over 16 amino acids. Trimming at V came to 6 bases and at J to 2 bases, leaving 7 bases not matched to a gene. Germline lookup yields CDR1 ENHRY and CDR2 SYGVKD. This chain's CDR3 is CAIREGLAEITDTQYF. Written as DNA, the CDR3 is TGTGCCATCAGAGAGGGACTAGCGGAGATCACAGATACGCAGTATTTT.

This rearrangement joins TRBV4-2 to TRBJ2-7, with 12 bases matching TRBD2. Germline V gene lookup returns CDR1 LGHNA and CDR2 YNFKEQ. The CDR3 is made up of 15 amino acids. The trim removed 2 bases at V and 6 bases at J, leaving 5 bases unmatched. The CDR3 DNA sequence: TGTGCCAGCAGCCAACTAGCGGGAGGGCCCGGCGAGCAGTACTTC. It is translated as CASSQLAGGPGEQYF.

The chain carries TRBV11-2 and TRBJ2-2, with 10 bases aligning to TRBD2. The CDR3 has 18 residues. Germline V CDR1 and CDR2: SGHAT, FQNNGV. Trimming cost V 2 bases and J 4 bases; bases outside gene matches: 10. The CDR3 loop is CASSLRASGRKGTGELFF. The DNA of the CDR3 is TGTGCCAGCAGCTTAAGGGCTAGCGGGAGAAAGGGCACCGGGGAGCTGTTTTTT.

J is TRBJ1-1 and V is TRBV5-1; D may be TRBD1 (6 bases). The V gene lost 5 bases and the J gene lost 1 base, with 15 bases spanning the gap. The CDR3 runs to 15 residues. The germline V gene has CDR1 SGHRS and CDR2 YFSETQ. The CDR3: CASRDTGLRNTEAFF. The CDR3 bases are TGCGCCAGCAGGGACACAGGGCTCCGGAACACTGAAGCTTTCTTT.